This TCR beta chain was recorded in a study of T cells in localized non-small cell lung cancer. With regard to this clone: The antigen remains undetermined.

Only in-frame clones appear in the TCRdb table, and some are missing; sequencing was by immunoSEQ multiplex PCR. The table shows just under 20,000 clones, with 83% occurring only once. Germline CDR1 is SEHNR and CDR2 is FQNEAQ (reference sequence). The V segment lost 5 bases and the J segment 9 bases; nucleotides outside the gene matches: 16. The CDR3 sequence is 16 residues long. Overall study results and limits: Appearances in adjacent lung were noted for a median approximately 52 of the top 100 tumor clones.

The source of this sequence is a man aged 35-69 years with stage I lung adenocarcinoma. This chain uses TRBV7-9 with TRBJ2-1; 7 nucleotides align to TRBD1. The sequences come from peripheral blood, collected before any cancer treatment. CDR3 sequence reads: CASSVTGVGVIGEQFF. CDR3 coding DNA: TGTGCCAGCAGCGTCACAGGGGTTGGTGTAATAGGTGAGCAGTTCTTC.